What follows are 25 T cell receptor beta chains derived from one specimen sequenced in a study of shared clonotypes between healthy human individuals. Clones were read by immunoSEQ multiplex PCR, and TCRdb kept only the in-frame ones, dropping some. The sample gives around 2.3 million clones, roughly 95% of which show up once; roughly 0.13% is in the top ten. What was sequenced was naive CD4+ T cells sorted from blood. The subset here: CD45RA+ positively selected. Source of these receptors: a man aged 18 to 29 in good health.

This sequence joins TRBV2 and TRBJ2-5, with 8 bases identical to TRBD1. The germline V gene encodes CDR1 SNHLY and CDR2 FYNNEI. The CDR3 totals 13 residues. V was pared by 6 bases and J by 7 bases, with 7 bases of the junction left unmatched. CDR3 in amino acids: CASSGQGHVTQYF. The CDR3 DNA reads TGTGCCAGCAGCGGACAGGGTCATGTGACCCAGTACTTC.

For the CDR3, the DNA is TGTGCCAGTAGTAAATGGACTAGCGGCACAGATACGCAGTATTTT. Translating gives CASSKWTSGTDTQYF. V is TRBV19 and J is TRBJ2-3; 9 bases are a match to TRBD2. The CDR3 spans 15 residues. V lost 4 bases and J lost 1; bases outside the gene matches: 3. In germline, CDR1 is LNHDA, CDR2 SQIVND (reference sequence).

The V gene is TRBV11-2, the J gene TRBJ2-1, with TRBD2 identical over 11 bases. Germline V gives CDR1 SGHAT, CDR2 FQNNGV. The CDR3 is 14 amino acids. V gave up 0 bases and J gave up 9 bases; unmatched junction bases: 1. The CDR3 protein is CASSLDGTSGEQFF. As DNA, the CDR3 is TGTGCCAGCAGCTTAGACGGGACTAGCGGTGAGCAGTTCTTC. The full variable domain, its missing parts supplied by reference TRBV11-2 and TRBJ2-1, is EAGVAQSPRYKIIEKRQSVAFWCNPISGHATLYWYQQILGQGPKLLIQFQNNGVVDDSQLPKDRFSAERLKGVDSTLKIQPAKLEDSAVYLCASSLDGTSGEQFFGPGTRLTVL.

This chain joins TRBV19 and TRBJ2-2, with D perhaps TRBD1 (6 bases). This CDR3 region has 15 residues. Germline CDR1 LNHDA, CDR2 SQIVND (reference sequence). V was clipped by 3 bases and J by 7 bases, with 15 bases between them. CDR3 in DNA: TGTGCCAGTAGTATCGGTTTTTGGGGGCACGGGGAGCTGTTTTTT. This codes for CASSIGFWGHGELFF.

This chain uses TRBV19 with TRBJ1-5, with D tentatively TRBD1 (5 bases). V dropped 3 bases and J dropped 4 bases, with 13 bases sitting between them. This CDR3 comprises 15 residues. Germline CDR1 reads LNHDA; CDR2 reads SQIVND (reference sequence). CDR3 loop: CASSIQGRVNQPQHF. The CDR3 bases are TGTGCCAGTAGTATCCAGGGCAGGGTTAATCAGCCCCAGCATTTT.

This clone was seen a single time. This chain joins TRBV5-1 and TRBJ2-7; 9 nucleotides match TRBD1. Germline V gene sequence: CDR1 SGHRS, CDR2 YFSETQ. CDR3 length: 15 amino acids. V lost 0 bases, J lost 6 bases, and 7 bases stayed unmatched. CDR3 amino acids: CASSLAVQGAIEQYF. The CDR3, as DNA: TGCGCCAGCAGCTTGGCAGTACAGGGGGCTATCGAGCAGTACTTC. The full variable domain, its missing parts supplied by reference TRBV5-1 and TRBJ2-7, is KAGVTQTPRYLIKTRGQQVTLSCSPISGHRSVSWYQQTPGQGLQFLFEYFSETQRNKGNFPGRFSGRQFSNSRSEMNVSTLELGDSALYLCASSLAVQGAIEQYFGPGTRLTVT.

V gene TRBV7-2 combines with J gene TRBJ1-6; TRBD1 matches 9 bases. Losses at the gene ends were 5 bases for V and 9 bases for J; bases not matched to a gene: 8. The CDR3 is 15 residues long. Germline V gene data show CDR1 as SGHTA and CDR2 as FQGNSA. The CDR3 protein is CASSPPGTGFSPLHF. DNA for the CDR3: TGTGCCAGCAGCCCCCCCGGGACAGGGTTTTCACCCCTCCACTTT.

The chain is built from TRBV7-8 and TRBJ2-7; D unresolved. Germline CDR1 is SGHVS and CDR2 is FQNEAQ. The CDR3 is 13 amino acids. V was trimmed by 5 bases and J by 4 bases, leaving 12 bases between them. This CDR3 is CASSAGTPYEQYF. The CDR3 DNA reads as TGTGCCAGCAGCGCTGGAACTCCTTACGAGCAGTACTTC.

V and J are TRBV28 and TRBJ1-1; no firm D call. The CDR3 sequence is 14 residues long. Trimming took 4 bases from V and 4 from J, leaving 13 bases between them. Germline V gives CDR1 MDHEN, CDR2 SYDVKM. The CDR3 here is CASSSQRATTEAFF. In DNA, the CDR3 is TGTGCCAGCAGTTCCCAACGTGCTACCACTGAAGCTTTCTTT.

The CDR3 protein is CASSWPTVGYNEQFF. The CDR3 DNA sequence: TGCGCCAGCAGCTGGCCAACGGTTGGCTACAATGAGCAGTTCTTC. V gene TRBV5-1 combines with J gene TRBJ2-1; no reliable D call. Trimming took off 3 bases at V and 3 bases at J, with 13 bases between the two ends. The CDR3 contains 15 residues. Germline V lookup: CDR1 SGHRS, CDR2 YFSETQ.

This clone was picked up one time. The chain has TRBV30 and TRBJ1-2, with 11 bases fitting TRBD1. The V gene's germline CDR1 is GTSNPN and CDR2 SVGIG (reference sequence). V dropped 8 bases and J dropped 8; count of bases not matched to a gene: 7. This CDR3 has 12 residues. The CDR3 sequence is CALMDRGHGYTF. The CDR3 DNA reads as TGTGCCCTGATGGACAGGGGGCACGGCTACACCTTC.

The sample holds one count of this clone. V usage is TRBV6-1 and J usage is TRBJ2-7; D uncertain. This CDR3 is built from 15 residues. V shed 2 bases and J shed 0 bases, with 11 bases lying between them. Germline values: CDR1 MNHNS, CDR2 SASEGT. The CDR3 DNA sequence: TGTGCCAGCAGTGAACCAGGACGGAACTCCTACGAGCAGTACTTC. It translates to CASSEPGRNSYEQYF.

This clone was seen once. This sequence joins TRBV5-4 and TRBJ1-4, with TRBD1 as a possible D gene (5 bases). V shed 4 bases and J shed 6 bases, with 16 bases lying between them. The CDR3 totals 15 residues. CDR1 is SGHNT, CDR2 YYREEE, per germline (reference sequence). CDR3 residues: CASSRAGLGDEKLFF. The CDR3 DNA reads TGTGCCAGCAGCCGAGCAGGGTTGGGCGATGAAAAACTGTTTTTT.

The chain carries TRBV5-1 and TRBJ2-2; 7 bases match TRBD1. The CDR3 length is 17 residues. Germline-derived CDR1 and CDR2 are SGHRS and YFSETQ. The ends lost 3 bases at V and 2 bases at J; junction bases unmatched: 10. CDR3 region: CASSWLRDSDNTGELFF. The CDR3, as DNA: TGCGCCAGCAGCTGGCTACGGGACAGTGACAACACCGGGGAGCTGTTTTTT.

CDR3 coding DNA: TGTGCCAGCAGCTTAGCCCCTCCCCTCAATGAGCAGTTCTTC. Its translation is CASSLAPPLNEQFF. The chain is built from TRBV7-8 and TRBJ2-1; D uncertain. V was shortened by 0 bases and J by 6 bases, with 9 bases between the two germline ends. CDR3 length: 14 residues. Germline CDR1 and CDR2: SGHVS and FQNEAQ.

J is TRBJ2-5 and V is TRBV7-2; 8 positions agree with TRBD2. The CDR3 length is 16 residues. Germline V gene lookup returns CDR1 SGHTA and CDR2 FQGNSA. The J segment lost 4 bases and the V segment lost 1 base, leaving 8 bases of the junction unmatched. The CDR3 region has the DNA TGTGCCAGCAGCTTAGATCCAGCGGGAGTACGAGAGACCCAGTACTTC. It yields the protein CASSLDPAGVRETQYF.

The chain has TRBV7-8 and TRBJ1-3, with D uncertain. The ends were cut back, 5 bases at V and 2 bases at J, with 13 bases in the middle. The V gene's germline CDR1 is SGHVS and CDR2 FQNEAQ. CDR3 length: 15 amino acids. The CDR3: CASSDSPQTGNTIYF. The CDR3 nucleotides are TGTGCCAGCAGCGATAGTCCTCAAACTGGAAACACCATATATTTT.

The chain uses TRBV18 and TRBJ1-5, with D perhaps matching TRBD1 (6 bases). Germline loops: CDR1 KGHSH, CDR2 LQKENI. The CDR3 is 16 amino acids. The germline V and J ends were trimmed by 3 bases and 6 bases, with 18 bases remaining between them. For the CDR3, the DNA is TGTGCCAGCTCACCGGGGGCGGACGGTTACGGTCAGCCCCAGCATTTT. It translates to CASSPGADGYGQPQHF. Filled out from reference TRBV18 and TRBJ1-5, the complete variable domain reads NAGVMQNPRHLVRRRGQEARLRCSPMKGHSHVYWYRQLPEEGLKFMVYLQKENIIDESGMPKERFSAEFPKEGPSILRIQQVVRGDSAAYFCASSPGADGYGQPQHFGDGTRLSIL.

The sample holds one count of this clone. The J gene is TRBJ2-7, the V gene TRBV5-6; no definite D call. Germline V CDR1 and CDR2: SGHDT, YYEEEE. The CDR3 contains 12 residues. Trimming pared 7 bases from V and 3 bases from J, leaving 11 bases between. The CDR3 sequence is CASHKSYYEQYF. CDR3 in DNA: TGTGCCAGCCATAAATCTTACTACGAGCAGTACTTC.

V gene TRBV6-4 combines with J gene TRBJ2-1, with a possible D match to TRBD1 (5 bases). Germline V gene data show CDR1 as MRHNA and CDR2 as SNTAGT. With 2 bases removed from V and 7 bases from J, the gap between germline ends came to 6 bases. The CDR3 loop spans 12 amino acids. This chain's CDR3 is CASSDGANEQFF. The CDR3 DNA sequence: TGTGCCAGCAGTGACGGGGCAAATGAGCAGTTCTTC.

The chain uses TRBV6-1 and TRBJ2-7, with D perhaps matching TRBD1 (6 bases). V lost 7 bases to trimming and J lost 0 bases, with 13 bases between them. The CDR3 spans 14 residues. The germline CDR1 and CDR2 sequences are MNHNS and SASEGT. The CDR3 coding sequence is TGTGCCAGCATGGCAGGGGTTAGCTCCTACGAGCAGTACTTC. This codes for CASMAGVSSYEQYF.

The J gene is TRBJ2-1, the V gene TRBV28, with D tentatively TRBD2 (7 bases). Germline V lookup: CDR1 MDHEN, CDR2 SYDVKM. The CDR3 covers 15 residues. The V end was cut by 4 bases, the J end by 4 bases, with 14 bases between. In DNA, the CDR3 is TGTGCCAGCAGTTCCGCCGGGGGGCAGTACAATGAGCAGTTCTTC. It translates to CASSSAGGQYNEQFF.

The chain joins TRBV5-1 to TRBJ2-5; no clear D gene. The V gene's germline CDR1 is SGHRS and CDR2 YFSETQ. The CDR3 sequence is 14 residues long. Trimming removed 4 bases from V and 2 bases from J, with 12 bases in between. CDR3 residues: CASSERTDQETQYF. The DNA of the CDR3 is TGCGCCAGCAGCGAAAGGACCGATCAAGAGACCCAGTACTTC.

A word on this clone: Other DNA sequences of this sample code for an identical CDR3. This chain uses TRBV30 with TRBJ2-7, with D unresolved. CDR1 is GTSNPN, CDR2 SVGIG, per germline (reference sequence). V was trimmed by 5 bases and J by 0 bases, leaving 8 bases between them. The CDR3 is 12 amino acids. For the CDR3, the DNA is TGTGCCTGGGGGTCCAGCTCCTACGAGCAGTACTTC. Translated, it gives CAWGSSSYEQYF.

CDR3 coding DNA: TGTGCCAGCCAAAGGGACCCCAGCACAGATACGCAGTATTTT. This translates into CASQRDPSTDTQYF. This chain connects TRBV6-1 to TRBJ2-3; perhaps D is TRBD1 or TRBD2 (5 bases each). With 8 bases removed from V and 0 bases from J, the gap between germline ends came to 12 bases. The CDR3 runs to 14 residues. Germline V CDR1 and CDR2: MNHNS, SASEGT.